The clone carrying this TCR beta chain has only a few counts. The sample originates from a study of blood T cell repertoires in COVID-19. Study information: The analysed material was cDNA or gDNA that came from T cells, B-cell-depleted T cells, or PBMCs.

Here immunoSEQ multiplex PCR was the method, and the copy in TCRdb shows in-frame clones only, minus some. The table records about 270,000 clones, about 88% of them present only once. Germline CDR1 reads SGHTA; CDR2 reads FQGNSA. Trimming took 3 bases from V and 8 from J, leaving 8 bases between them. The CDR3 consists of 13 residues. This rearrangement joins TRBV7-2 to TRBJ1-6; D is uncertain. The receptor comes from a woman aged 50 to 60 who had recovered from COVID-19. The sequencing input was PBMCs or T cells enriched from blood (not recorded which). The DNA of the CDR3 is TGTGCCAGCAGCTTGATCCAGGATTCACCCCTCCACTTT. Protein: CASSLIQDSPLHF.